The rows below give T cell receptor beta chains drawn from one sample of a study of radiotherapy plus CTLA-4 blockade in lung cancer. TCRdb keeps only in-frame clones here, not all; method: immunoSEQ multiplex PCR. The sample consists of tens of thousands of clones, 84% of them appearing once. The specimen was peripheral blood, collected from a patient treated with radiotherapy plus ipilimumab. Receptors originate from a human donor with non-small cell lung cancer who had stable disease on radiotherapy plus ipilimumab. Each CDR3 is given with its conserved first and last residue. Fields, in order: clone size, V gene, D gene, J gene, CDR3 DNA, CDR3 protein. D genes are given only for firm matches. Clone size is stated in some rows and not others, as once, few, many or a class when expanded.

once	TRBV5-6	.	TRBJ2-1	TGTGCCAGCAGCCCCTCGACGGGGACCCCCGCCTACAATGAGCAGTTCTTC	CASSPSTGTPAYNEQFF
.	TRBV7-2	TRBD1	TRBJ2-5	TGTGCCAGCAGCTTAGACAGGGGTTCGAAGACCCAGTACTTC	CASSLDRGSKTQYF
.	TRBV11-2	.	TRBJ2-7	TGTGCCAGCAGCTTAAACGGTCGGGACTGGGCATTC	CASSLNGRDWAF
few	TRBV4-1	.	TRBJ1-6	TGCGCCAGCAGCCAAGTCCCTGGTTCACCCCTCCACTTT	CASSQVPGSPLHF
.	TRBV19	TRBD1	TRBJ2-5	TGTGCCAGTAGTGCGAACCACAGGGGGACAGGGGAGACCCAGTACTTC	CASSANHRGTGETQYF
.	TRBV2	.	TRBJ1-5	TGTGCCAGCAGGGCTGGACGGAACAATCAGCCCCAGCATTTT	CASRAGRNNQPQHF
once	TRBV2	.	TRBJ1-1	TGTGCCACTGCACCGGGACAATGGAACACTGAAGCTTTCTTT	CATAPGQWNTEAFF
.	TRBV7-9	.	TRBJ2-7	TGTGCCAGCAGCCCTGACCCCCCGACTGAGTACGAGCAGTACTTC	CASSPDPPTEYEQYF
.	TRBV7-2	TRBD1	TRBJ1-5	TGTGCCAGCAGCGCCCGGACAGGGATTAGCAATCAGCCCCAGCATTTT	CASSARTGISNQPQHF
.	TRBV18	.	TRBJ1-1	TGTGCCAGCTCACCTGGGGTGAACACTGAAGCTTTCTTT	CASSPGVNTEAFF
.	TRBV19	TRBD1	TRBJ1-1	TGTGCCAGTATCGACCGGGCGGGGACAGGGGGCGTCGGGACTGAAGCTTTCTTT	CASIDRAGTGGVGTEAFF
.	TRBV6-5	.	TRBJ1-2	TGTGCCAGCACCCAAGGCTGGCATGGCTACACCTTC	CASTQGWHGYTF
.	TRBV9	.	TRBJ1-1	TGTGCCAGCAGCGTAGACGGGGATTGGACTGAAGCTTTCTTT	CASSVDGDWTEAFF
.	TRBV11-3	.	TRBJ1-1	TGTGCCAGCAGCGCAGGGTGGGACACTGAAGCTTTCTTT	CASSAGWDTEAFF
.	TRBV6-5	TRBD1	TRBJ2-5	TGTGCCAGCAGCCGACCGACAGGGGGCGCCGAGACCCAGTACTTC	CASSRPTGGAETQYF
once	TRBV4-1	.	TRBJ2-1	TGCGCCAGCAGCCCTTCCCTTAGGGGCTCCTACAATGAGCAGTTCTTC	CASSPSLRGSYNEQFF
.	TRBV6-6	TRBD1	TRBJ1-1	TGTGCCAGCAGTAGGCTGACAGGGAGCGGGGATGAAGCTTTCTTT	CASSRLTGSGDEAFF
.	TRBV5-1	TRBD1	TRBJ1-1	TGCGCCAGCAGCCGAGGACAGGGGACAGGAGGAACTGAAGCTTTCTTT	CASSRGQGTGGTEAFF
.	TRBV5-4	.	TRBJ2-5	TGTGCCAGCAGCTTGGGGGGGGCGGAAGAGACCCAGTACTTC	CASSLGGAEETQYF
.	TRBV4-2	.	TRBJ2-7	TGTGCCAGCAGCCAAGATCGAGCGGGCTACGAGCAGTACTTC	CASSQDRAGYEQYF
.	TRBV6-5	.	TRBJ1-1	TGTGCCAGCAGTGTACGAGGCACTGAAGCTTTCTTT	CASSVRGTEAFF
.	TRBV5-1	TRBD2	TRBJ2-3	TGCGCCAGCAGAGGGATAGCGGGAACCACAGATACGCAGTATTTT	CASRGIAGTTDTQYF
.	TRBV7-3	.	TRBJ1-2	TGTGCCAGCACCCCGAGGTCCTTCCAAGTTATTGATGGCTACACCTTC	CASTPRSFQVIDGYTF
.	TRBV7-9	TRBD1	TRBJ1-2	TGTGCCAGCAGCCCGGGGCAGGGACAGGGGGCATCTGGCTACACCTTC	CASSPGQGQGASGYTF
.	TRBV11-2	TRBD1	TRBJ2-5	TGTGCCAGCCGATCTCCGGGACAGGGGATCCAAGAGACCCAGTACTTC	CASRSPGQGIQETQYF
.	TRBV6-1	.	TRBJ1-6	TGTGCCAGCAGTCCAATGGAGGGGCCTCGGTCACCCCTCCACTTT	CASSPMEGPRSPLHF
.	TRBV6-1	.	TRBJ1-2	TGTGCCAGCAGGACAGCTGCGGGCTATGGCTACACCTTC	CASRTAAGYGYTF
.	TRBV29-1	TRBD2	TRBJ2-2	TGCAGCATTAGCGGGGTGAACACCGGGGAGCTGTTTTTT	CSISGVNTGELFF